These T cell receptor beta chains were read from a single sample in a study of control samples from healthy donors and cancer patients. Here immunoSEQ multiplex PCR was the method, and the copy in TCRdb shows in-frame clones only, minus some. The sample records around 93,000 clones, more than 90% being singletons. What was sequenced was blood. The receptor source for this set is a human donor in good health. The donor label of this sample is uncertain. Both conserved end residues are part of each CDR3. The D gene is left open where the match is weak. The size entry is marked missing in some rows and otherwise reads once, few, many or a size class.

v_gene: TRBV6-5
abundance: NA
j_gene: TRBJ1-5
d_gene: NA
CDR3nt: TGTGCCAGCAACGCAGGGAGTCAGCCCCAGCATTTT
CDR3aa: CASNAGSQPQHF

v_gene: TRBV27
abundance: once
j_gene: TRBJ1-2
d_gene: TRBD1
CDR3nt: TGTGCCAGCAGTTTTGCGACAGGGCTGGAAGGCTACACCTTC
CDR3aa: CASSFATGLEGYTF

v_gene: TRBV18
abundance: NA
j_gene: TRBJ2-1
d_gene: NA
CDR3nt: TGTGCCAGTGCCACCAGCTCCTACAATGAGCAGTTCTTC
CDR3aa: CASATSSYNEQFF

v_gene: TRBV19
abundance: NA
j_gene: TRBJ2-1
d_gene: NA
CDR3nt: TGTGCCAGTAGTATCGACAGTAGGGTGATCGCTGCCTTGGATGAGCAGTTCTTC
CDR3aa: CASSIDSRVIAALDEQFF

v_gene: TRBV19
abundance: NA
j_gene: TRBJ1-1
d_gene: NA
CDR3nt: TGTGCCAGTAGTATAGTGGTGAACACTGAAGCTTTCTTT
CDR3aa: CASSIVVNTEAFF

v_gene: TRBV5-1
abundance: NA
j_gene: TRBJ2-2
d_gene: TRBD2
CDR3nt: TGCGCCAGCAGCTCGGGACTACCGAACACCGGGGAGCTGTTTTTT
CDR3aa: CASSSGLPNTGELFF

v_gene: TRBV9
abundance: NA
j_gene: TRBJ1-1
d_gene: NA
CDR3nt: TGTGCCAGCACCCAAGAACCGGGACAAGAAGCTTTCTTT
CDR3aa: CASTQEPGQEAFF

v_gene: TRBV28
abundance: NA
j_gene: TRBJ1-1
d_gene: NA
CDR3nt: TGTGCCAGCAGTTTCCCGTCGGGGGCCCGATCTGAAGCTTTCTTT
CDR3aa: CASSFPSGARSEAFF

v_gene: TRBV20-1
abundance: NA
j_gene: TRBJ2-1
d_gene: NA
CDR3nt: TGCAGTGCTAGTCCCCAGTCTAGATACAATGAGCAGTTCTTC
CDR3aa: CSASPQSRYNEQFF

v_gene: TRBV9
abundance: NA
j_gene: TRBJ2-1
d_gene: NA
CDR3nt: TGTGCCAGCAGCGGGTGGGTAGGTACAAGTAATGAGCAGTTCTTC
CDR3aa: CASSGWVGTSNEQFF

v_gene: TRBV11-2
abundance: NA
j_gene: TRBJ2-1
d_gene: TRBD2
CDR3nt: TGTGCCAGCAGCTTAGACTTAGCGGGGCTCTACAATGAGCAGTTCTTC
CDR3aa: CASSLDLAGLYNEQFF

v_gene: TRBV18
abundance: NA
j_gene: TRBJ2-2
d_gene: TRBD1
CDR3nt: TGTGCCAGCTCACCACTGGGGACAGGGAACACCGGGGAGCTGTTTTTT
CDR3aa: CASSPLGTGNTGELFF

v_gene: TRBV29-1
abundance: NA
j_gene: TRBJ2-1
d_gene: NA
CDR3nt: TGCAGCGTTTCCACAGGTAGCTCCTACAATGAGCAGTTCTTC
CDR3aa: CSVSTGSSYNEQFF

v_gene: TRBV6-5
abundance: NA
j_gene: TRBJ2-2
d_gene: NA
CDR3nt: TGTGCCAGCAGTAAGAACCCCACCGGGGAGCTGTTTTTT
CDR3aa: CASSKNPTGELFF

v_gene: TRBV30
abundance: NA
j_gene: TRBJ1-5
d_gene: NA
CDR3nt: TGTGCCTGGAGTGCCGGGGTAAATCAGCCCCAGCATTTT
CDR3aa: CAWSAGVNQPQHF

v_gene: TRBV18
abundance: NA
j_gene: TRBJ1-2
d_gene: NA
CDR3nt: TGTGCCAGCTCACGAACCGGGACACTAGGCGATCATGGCTACACCTTC
CDR3aa: CASSRTGTLGDHGYTF